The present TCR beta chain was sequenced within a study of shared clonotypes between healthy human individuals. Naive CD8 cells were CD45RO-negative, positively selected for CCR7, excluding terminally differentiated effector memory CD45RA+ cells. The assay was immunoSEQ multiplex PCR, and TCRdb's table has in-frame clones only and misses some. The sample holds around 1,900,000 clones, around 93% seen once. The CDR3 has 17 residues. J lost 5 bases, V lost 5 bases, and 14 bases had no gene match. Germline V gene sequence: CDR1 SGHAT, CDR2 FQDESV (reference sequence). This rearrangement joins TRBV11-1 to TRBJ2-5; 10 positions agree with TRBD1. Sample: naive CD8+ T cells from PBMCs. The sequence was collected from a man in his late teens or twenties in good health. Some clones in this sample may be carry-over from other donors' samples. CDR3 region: CASSEGSTGGFWETQYF. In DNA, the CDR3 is TGTGCCAGCAGCGAGGGGTCGACAGGGGGCTTTTGGGAGACCCAGTACTTC.